This T cell receptor beta chain emerged from a study of shared clonotypes between healthy human individuals. In the study overall: CD4 naive and CD4 memory each took three plates per donor, while CD8 naive took two and CD8 memory one. Overall study findings and caveats: Compared with clonotypes that all four donors shared, non-shared clonotypes had lower generation probabilities.

Germline V gives CDR1 KGHSH, CDR2 LQKENI. Trimming shortened V by 6 bases and J by 6 bases, and 12 bases separated the two germline ends. The CDR3 spans 14 residues. CD45RO-negative, CCR7-selected cells formed the naive CD8 fraction, which excluded terminally differentiated effector memory CD45RA+ cells. Sorted-subset replicate PCR reactions contained about 200 ng DNA, corresponding to some 29,000 T cell genomes. Original methodology: Owing to the provision of junction-only sequences devoid of quality scores by immunoSEQ, filtering differed. Repertoires were generated with immunoSEQ multiplex PCR, while TCRdb's copy carries only in-frame clones and drops some. The DNA was the basis for D and trimming; V, J and clone size are from that table. The data contain 1.5 million to 2.5 million clones, approximately 94% of them seen just once; the ten biggest clones take up 1% to 1.5%. Remarks on this clone: Its antigen is unidentified.

This clonotype was obtained from a man aged 18-30 years in good health. Source material: naive CD8+ T cells sorted from blood. The chain couples TRBV18 to TRBJ1-6; D is possibly TRBD1 (5 bases). CDR3 amino acids: CASSTTDPNSPLHF. Here the CDR3 DNA reads TGTGCCAGCTCTACGACAGATCCTAATTCACCCCTCCACTTT. Full variable domain (outside the CDR3, taken from reference TRBV18 and TRBJ1-6): NAGVMQNPRHLVRRRGQEARLRCSPMKGHSHVYWYRQLPEEGLKFMVYLQKENIIDESGMPKERFSAEFPKEGPSILRIQQVVRGDSAAYFCASSTTDPNSPLHFGNGTRLTVT.